This T cell receptor (beta chain) was sequenced for a study of blood T cells in healthy people across ages. Combining a sample-barcoded 5' primer with a J-beta primer mix, a second PCR ran for roughly 7 to 11 cycles. TCRdb redid the calling of the 5' RACE reads with MiXCR, one entry per CDR3 protein. This sample has fewer than 750,000 distinct CDR3 sequences, with about 51% found just once. The CDR3 loop spans 11 amino acids. V was trimmed by 2 bases and J by 6 bases, leaving 1 base between them. The V gene's germline CDR1 is SEHNR and CDR2 FQNEAQ (reference sequence). This clonotype was counted a few times.

This rearrangement joins TRBV7-9 to TRBJ1-4, with D hard to call. Sequenced sample: blood. The receptor was derived from a woman of 80 years or more in good health. The CDR3 DNA is TGTGCCAGCAGCTTATATGAAAAACTGTTTTTT. Residues: CASSLYEKLFF.